The clone carrying this T cell receptor beta chain was found many times. Its target is not known. The read ends 3 residues early relative to the CDR3; the germline J gene fills the gap. These data originate in a study of T cell clonality in common variable immunodeficiency. Study observations and caveats: Shared TCRbeta clones were fewer between CVID subjects than controls. Repertoire-complication correlations in CVID were limited by patient heterogeneity.

Equal genomic DNA amounts from CVID and control samples were sequenced. Sequencing was performed with immunoSEQ multiplex PCR; in TCRdb, only in-frame clones are kept and a portion is missing. This sample has tens of thousands of clones and no singletons, with approximately 4% in the ten largest. Blood samples were heparinized, about 5 to 9 ml per donor. V was shortened by 3 bases and J by 3 bases, with 13 bases between the two germline ends. The CDR3 contains 14 residues. Germline CDR1 is SGHRS and CDR2 is YFSETQ. The chain has TRBV5-1 and TRBJ2-7; the D is unclear. The receptor was isolated from a person aged 18 to 75 in good health. The source material was peripheral blood mononuclear cells. Incomplete CDR3 DNA: TGCGCCAGCAGCTCAGCAGGATTTGGCTACGAG. Amino acid sequence: CASSSAGFGYE. The CDR3 in its entirety is CASSSAGFGYEQYF.